The clone carrying this T cell receptor beta chain was found a few times. The sample originates from a study of early T cells in non-severe SARS-CoV-2 infection. The CDR3 runs 11 residues. Germline CDR1 and CDR2: SEHNR and FQNEAQ (reference sequence). V was pared by 4 bases and J by 9 bases, with 0 bases of the junction left unmatched. Individual cDNA molecules received unique molecular identifiers. TCRdb processed the 5' RACE reads anew with MiXCR; each CDR3 protein has one entry. The sample yields roughly 53,000 distinct CDR3 sequences, around 10% seen once. The receptor comes from an adult who was a healthcare worker with PCR-confirmed SARS-CoV-2 infection or an uninfected control (not recorded which). The material sequenced was whole blood, taken at baseline. V is TRBV7-9 and J is TRBJ2-1; 7 nucleotides agree with TRBD2. The CDR3 region has the DNA TGTGCCAGCAGCTCTAGCGGTGAGCAGTTCTTC. Residues: CASSSSGEQFF.